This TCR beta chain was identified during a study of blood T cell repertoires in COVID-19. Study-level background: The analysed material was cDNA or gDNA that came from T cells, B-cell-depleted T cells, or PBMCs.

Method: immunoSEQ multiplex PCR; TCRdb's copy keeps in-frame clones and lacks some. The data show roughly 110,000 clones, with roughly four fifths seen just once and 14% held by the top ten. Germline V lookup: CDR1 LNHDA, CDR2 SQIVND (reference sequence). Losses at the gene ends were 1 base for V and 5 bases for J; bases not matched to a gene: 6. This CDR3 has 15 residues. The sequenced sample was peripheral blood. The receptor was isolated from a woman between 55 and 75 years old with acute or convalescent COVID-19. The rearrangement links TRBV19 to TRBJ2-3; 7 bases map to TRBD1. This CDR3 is CASSIAGRGRDTQYF. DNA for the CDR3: TGTGCCAGTAGTATAGCGGGCAGGGGGAGAGATACGCAGTATTTT.